The T cell receptor (beta chain) described here comes from a study of regulatory T cells in long-lasting Graves disease. Study overall: Patients newly diagnosed with Graves' had been on antithyroid drugs for under 3 months.

Germline lookup yields CDR1 LGHNA and CDR2 YNFKEQ. Unmatched junction bases numbered 4, after V lost 1 base and J lost 6 bases. The CDR3 sequence is 16 residues long. As for time point: newly diagnosed GD, antithyroid drugs for less than 3 months. With RNA extracted from PBMCs as input, the TCR library was made. Concerning this clonotype: Its antigen is as yet unknown.

Findings and limits, study-wide: TCR diversity in persistent Graves' patients was below that of newly diagnosed ones.

With iRepertoire HTBI primers and Arm-PCR of CDR3 regions, TCR beta libraries were built. TCRdb analysed the multiplex PCR reads with MiXCR anew, one entry per CDR3 protein. The sample shows about 560,000 distinct CDR3 sequences, roughly 16% of them seen only once. These data were also reused for a study on T cells in Graves' hyperthyroidism and ophthalmopathy. That report adds: Patients aged 18 to 65 had newly diagnosed hyperthyroidism lasting under 2 months. The diagnoses drew upon clinical symptoms, serum thyroxine and TRAb, thyroid ultrasound and orbital computed tomography.

The sample in question was peripheral blood mononuclear cells (PBMCs), obtained at new diagnosis, from a patient treated with antithyroid drugs. The chain uses TRBV4-2 and TRBJ2-2, with TRBD2 matching over 11 bases. This sequence was found in a man between 18 and 35 years old with Graves disease. The chain's CDR3 is CASSQALAGGSGELFF. In DNA, the CDR3 is TGTGCCAGCAGCCAAGCTCTAGCGGGAGGCTCCGGGGAGCTGTTTTTT.